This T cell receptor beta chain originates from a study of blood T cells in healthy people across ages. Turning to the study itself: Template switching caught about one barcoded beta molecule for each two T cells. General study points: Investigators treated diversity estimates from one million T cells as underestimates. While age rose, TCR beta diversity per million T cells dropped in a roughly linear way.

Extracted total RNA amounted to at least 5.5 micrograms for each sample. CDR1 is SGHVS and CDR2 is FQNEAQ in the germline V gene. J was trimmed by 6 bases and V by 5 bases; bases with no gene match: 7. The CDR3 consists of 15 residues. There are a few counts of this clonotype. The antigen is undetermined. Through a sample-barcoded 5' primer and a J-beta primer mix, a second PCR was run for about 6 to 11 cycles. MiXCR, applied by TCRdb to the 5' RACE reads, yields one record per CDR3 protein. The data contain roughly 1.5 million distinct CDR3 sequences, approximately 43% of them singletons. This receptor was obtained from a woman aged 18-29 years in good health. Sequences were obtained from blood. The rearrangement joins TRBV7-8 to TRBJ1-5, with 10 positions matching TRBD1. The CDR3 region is CASSPQGQGIQPQHF. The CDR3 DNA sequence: TGTGCCAGCAGCCCCCAGGGACAGGGGATTCAGCCCCAGCATTTT.